This T cell receptor (beta chain) came from a study of T cells after yellow fever vaccination. Study-wide results and limits: Some clonotypes were seen in both the CD4 and the CD8 compartments. These made up a small share and likely arose from convergent recombination.

TCRdb analysed the 5' RACE reads with MiXCR anew, one entry per CDR3 protein. The sample lists about 550,000 distinct CDR3 sequences, less than 20% occurring once. The J segment lost 0 bases and the V segment lost 3 bases, leaving 5 bases of the junction unmatched. The length of the CDR3 is 15 residues. Germline V lookup: CDR1 MGHDK, CDR2 SYGVNS. This clonotype was counted ten times or more. Its antigen is still unknown. V gene TRBV25-1 combines with J gene TRBJ2-7; the match to TRBD1 covers 7 bases. The TCR comes from a man in his thirties or forties who received the YFV17D yellow fever vaccine. Material: PBMCs, obtained 15 days after the yellow fever booster vaccination. Here the CDR3 reads CASSDSGTASYEQYF. The CDR3 nucleotides are TGTGCCAGCAGTGATTCCGGGACAGCCTCCTACGAGCAGTACTTC.